This T cell receptor (beta chain) was recovered during a study of cytomegalovirus exposure and HLA in healthy donors. This PCR relied on a set of 60 Vbeta primers and 13 Jbeta primers. This table comes from immunoSEQ multiplex PCR, and its TCRdb copy is limited to in-frame clones, with some not included. Of some 75,000 clones in the sample, 78% were seen once. This CDR3 comprises 14 residues. The germline gives CDR1 SGHRS, CDR2 YFSETQ. The V call is TRBV5-1, the J call TRBJ2-5, with D possibly being TRBD2 (5 bases). The J call may not be correct, given that the DNA end is closer to TRBJ2-7. The sequence was collected from a man aged 18 to 30 in good health and CMV-seropositive. What was sequenced was PBMCs. The CDR3 here is CASSIVSSSHEQYF. CDR3 bases: TGCGCCAGCAGCATCGTTTCTAGCAGCCACGAGCAGTACTTC.